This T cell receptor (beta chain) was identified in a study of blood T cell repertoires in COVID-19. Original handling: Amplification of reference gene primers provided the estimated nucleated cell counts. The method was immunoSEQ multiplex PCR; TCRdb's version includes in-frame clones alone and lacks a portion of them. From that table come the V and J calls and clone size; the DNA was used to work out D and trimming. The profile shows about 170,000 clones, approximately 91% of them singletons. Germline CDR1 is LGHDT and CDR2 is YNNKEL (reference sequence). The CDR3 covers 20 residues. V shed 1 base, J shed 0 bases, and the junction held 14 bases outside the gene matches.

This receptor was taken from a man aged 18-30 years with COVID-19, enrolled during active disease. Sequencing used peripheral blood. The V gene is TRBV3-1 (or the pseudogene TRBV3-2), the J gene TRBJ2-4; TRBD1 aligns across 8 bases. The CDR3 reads CASSQVRTGTTHLAKNIQYF. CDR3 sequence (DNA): TGTGCCAGCAGCCAAGTGAGGACAGGGACGACTCATTTAGCCAAAAACATTCAGTACTTC.